The 5 T cell receptor beta chains below come from one sample, sequenced in a study of cytomegalovirus exposure and HLA in healthy donors. PCR used 60 Vbeta primers and 13 Jbeta primers. This table comes from immunoSEQ multiplex PCR, and its TCRdb copy is limited to in-frame clones, with some not included. The sample shows approximately 150,000 clones, roughly 81% of them seen only once. Sample: PBMCs. These receptors were obtained from a woman aged 18-30 years in good health and CMV-seropositive.

The genes are TRBV6-1 and TRBJ2-2; no clear D. There are 14 residues in the CDR3. Trimming left V 9 bases short and J 1 base short, with 12 bases between. Germline V lookup: CDR1 MNHNS, CDR2 SASEGT. CDR3 DNA: TGTGCCAGTTCGGGTCAGCTGAACACCGGGGAGCTGTTTTTT. Its protein product is CASSGQLNTGELFF.

V is TRBV5-1 and J is TRBJ1-2; the match to TRBD1 covers 10 bases. The CDR3 is made up of 15 amino acids. Germline V gene data show CDR1 as SGHRS and CDR2 as YFSETQ. Trimming cost V 3 bases and J 7 bases; bases outside gene matches: 9. CDR3 nucleotide sequence: TGCGCCAGCAGCTGGGGGACAGGGGAGGTTTTTGGCTACACCTTC. It is translated as CASSWGTGEVFGYTF.

The DNA of the CDR3 is TGTGCCAGCAGTTCCCCCGGGACAGGGGGTTTCGAGCAGTACTTC. It encodes CASSSPGTGGFEQYF. This rearrangement joins TRBV27 to TRBJ2-7; 11 nucleotides agree with TRBD1. V lost 4 bases, J lost 6 bases, and 8 bases stayed unmatched. The germline CDR1 and CDR2 sequences are MNHEY and SMNVEV (reference sequence). The CDR3 is 15 amino acids.

This sequence joins TRBV18 and TRBJ2-3; 8 bases fit TRBD2. CDR1 is KGHSH and CDR2 is LQKENI in the germline V gene. This CDR3 region has 16 residues. V trimming: 4 bases; J trimming: 1 base; junction bases outside the gene matches: 7. The CDR3 nucleotides are TGTGCCAGCTCACGCCCTCAGACTAGCGGCACAGATACGCAGTATTTT. Its translation is CASSRPQTSGTDTQYF.

Of note for this clone: An end of the junction differs from the germline gene, which may be a read error. The chain uses TRBV7-9 and TRBJ1-6; 7 bases map to TRBD1. CDR1 and CDR2 (germline): SEHNR, FQNEAQ (reference sequence). The length of the CDR3 is 17 residues. CDR3 sequence: CASSLGDSLLYNSPLHF. As DNA, the CDR3 is TGTGCCAGCAGTTTAGGGGACAGTCTCCTATATAATTCACCCCTCCACTTT.